A single sample is the source of the 3 T cell receptor beta chains below, sequenced in a study of blood T cell repertoires in COVID-19. Method: immunoSEQ multiplex PCR; TCRdb's copy keeps in-frame clones and lacks some. The sample lists more than 200,000 clones; approximately 90% were seen once. The sequenced sample was peripheral blood. The source of these receptors is a man between 50 and 59 years old with COVID-19, enrolled during active disease.

V is TRBV6-1 and J is TRBJ1-1; D gene uncertain. CDR3 size: 15 residues. Germline V gene data show CDR1 as MNHNS and CDR2 as SASEGT. V was shortened by 3 bases and J by 0 bases, with 11 bases between the two germline ends. The DNA of the CDR3 is TGTGCCAGCAGTGATAGACGGAGTTTGAACACTGAAGCTTTCTTT. Translated: CASSDRRSLNTEAFF.

V gene TRBV28 combines with J gene TRBJ2-4, with 13 bases fitting TRBD2. The germline V gene encodes CDR1 MDHEN and CDR2 SYDVKM. This CDR3 comprises 16 residues. V lost 6 bases, J lost 8 bases, and 10 bases stayed unmatched. CDR3 in amino acids: CASRTTSGRALDIQYF. CDR3 DNA sequence: TGTGCCAGCAGGACCACTAGCGGGAGGGCCCTGGACATTCAGTACTTC.

In this sample, this clone turned up a few times. The chain uses TRBV16 and TRBJ2-1; D not resolved. The length of the CDR3 is 12 residues. The germline V and J ends were trimmed by 0 bases and 8 bases, with 5 bases remaining between them. CDR1 is KGHSY, CDR2 FQNENV, per germline. CDR3 loop: CASSQSSYEQFF. The CDR3 DNA reads TGTGCCAGCAGCCAATCTTCGTATGAGCAGTTCTTC.